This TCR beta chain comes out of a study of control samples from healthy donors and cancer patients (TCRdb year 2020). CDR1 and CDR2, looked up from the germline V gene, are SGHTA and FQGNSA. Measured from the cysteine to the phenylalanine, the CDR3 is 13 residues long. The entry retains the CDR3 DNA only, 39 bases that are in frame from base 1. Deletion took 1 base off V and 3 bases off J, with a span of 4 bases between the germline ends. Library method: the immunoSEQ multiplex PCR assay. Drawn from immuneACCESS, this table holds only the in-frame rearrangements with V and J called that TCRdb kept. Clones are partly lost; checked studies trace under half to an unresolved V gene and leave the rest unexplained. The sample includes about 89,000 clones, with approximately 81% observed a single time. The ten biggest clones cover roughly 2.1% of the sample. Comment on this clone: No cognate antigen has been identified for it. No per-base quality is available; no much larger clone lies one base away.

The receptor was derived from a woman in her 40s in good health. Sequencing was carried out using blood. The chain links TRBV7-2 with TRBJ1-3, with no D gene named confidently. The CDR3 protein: CASSLGIGNTIYF. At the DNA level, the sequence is TGTGCCAGCAGCTTAGGTATTGGAAACACCATATATTTT.